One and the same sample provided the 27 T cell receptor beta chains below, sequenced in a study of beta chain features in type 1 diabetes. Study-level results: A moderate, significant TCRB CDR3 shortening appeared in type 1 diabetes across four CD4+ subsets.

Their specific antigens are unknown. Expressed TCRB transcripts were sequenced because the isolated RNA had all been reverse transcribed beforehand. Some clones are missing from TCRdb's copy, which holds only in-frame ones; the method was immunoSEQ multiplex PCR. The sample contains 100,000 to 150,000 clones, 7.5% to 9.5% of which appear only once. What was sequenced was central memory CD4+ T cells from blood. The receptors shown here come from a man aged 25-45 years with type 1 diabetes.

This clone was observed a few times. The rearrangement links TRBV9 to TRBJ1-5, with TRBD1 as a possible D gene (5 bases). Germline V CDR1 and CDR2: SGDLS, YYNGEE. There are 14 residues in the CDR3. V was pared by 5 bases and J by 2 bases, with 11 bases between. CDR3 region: CASSVGLGNQPQHF. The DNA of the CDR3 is TGTGCCAGCAGTGTGGGGCTGGGCAATCAGCCCCAGCATTTT.

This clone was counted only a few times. The CDR3 bases are TGTGCCAGCAGCTCCCAACGCCGGGGCAACGTCCTGACTTTC. Its protein product is CASSSQRRGNVLTF. V gene TRBV11-2 combines with J gene TRBJ2-6; TRBD2 might be the D (5 bases). V was clipped by 4 bases and J by 9 bases, with 13 bases between them. The CDR3 extends over 14 amino acids. Germline V gene data show CDR1 as SGHAT and CDR2 as FQNNGV.

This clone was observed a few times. CDR3 sequence reads: CASSQVSTVYYEQYF. DNA for the CDR3: TGTGCCAGCAGCCAAGTTTCAACAGTATACTACGAGCAGTACTTC. The chain joins TRBV4-2 to TRBJ2-7, with no clear D. The CDR3 spans 15 residues. Trimming stripped 1 base from V and 3 bases from J, with 13 bases between. The V gene's germline CDR1 is LGHNA and CDR2 YNFKEQ.

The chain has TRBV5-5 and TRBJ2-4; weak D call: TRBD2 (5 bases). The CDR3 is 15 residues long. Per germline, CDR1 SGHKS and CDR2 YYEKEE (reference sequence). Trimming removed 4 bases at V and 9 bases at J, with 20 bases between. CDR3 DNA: TGTGCCAGCAGCCCCGGACCGTCAGCCGAGGGCATTCAGTACTTC. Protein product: CASSPGPSAEGIQYF.

CDR3 coding DNA: TGTGCCAGCAGTGTCGAGCGGGGGGGCGGAGAGACCCAGTACTTC. Residues: CASSVERGGGETQYF. This chain links TRBV2 with TRBJ2-5; 10 bases agree with TRBD2. The germline V gene encodes CDR1 SNHLY and CDR2 FYNNEI. The CDR3 loop spans 15 amino acids. With 4 bases clipped from V and 4 bases from J, the junction kept 6 bases outside the gene matches. The whole variable domain, remainder taken from reference TRBV2 and TRBJ2-5, is EPEVTQTPSHQVTQMGQEVILRCVPISNHLYFYWYRQILGQKVEFLVSFYNNEISEKSEIFDDQFSVERPDGSNFTLKIRSTKLEDSAMYFCASSVERGGGETQYFGPGTRLLVL.

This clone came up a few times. CDR3 in DNA: TGCAGTGCTGACTACAATGGCTACACCTTC. This codes for CSADYNGYTF. This chain uses TRBV20-1 with TRBJ1-2, with D unclear. V lost 5 bases and J lost 6, with 7 bases in between. The length of the CDR3 is 10 residues. Per germline, CDR1 DFQATT and CDR2 SNEGSKA (reference sequence).

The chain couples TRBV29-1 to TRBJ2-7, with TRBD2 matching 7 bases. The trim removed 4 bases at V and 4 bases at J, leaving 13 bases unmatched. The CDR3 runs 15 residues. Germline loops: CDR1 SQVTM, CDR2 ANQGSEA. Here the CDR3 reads CSVGSLQGGRYEQYF. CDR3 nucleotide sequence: TGCAGCGTTGGATCTCTCCAGGGAGGGCGGTACGAGCAGTACTTC.

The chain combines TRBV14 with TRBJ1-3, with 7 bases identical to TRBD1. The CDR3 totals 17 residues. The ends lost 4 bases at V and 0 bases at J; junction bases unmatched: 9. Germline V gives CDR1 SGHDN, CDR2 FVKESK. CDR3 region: CASSRNRGLFSGNTIYF. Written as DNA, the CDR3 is TGTGCCAGCAGCCGGAACAGGGGTCTTTTCTCTGGAAACACCATATATTTT.

In nucleotides, the CDR3 is TGTGCCTGGAGTAGGTCAGGGGCGGATGAAAAACTGTTTTTT. It yields the protein CAWSRSGADEKLFF. The chain couples TRBV30 to TRBJ1-4; D perhaps matches TRBD1 (6 bases). The length of the CDR3 is 14 residues. Trimming removed 2 bases at V and 6 bases at J, with 13 bases between. Germline loops: CDR1 GTSNPN, CDR2 SVGIG (reference sequence).

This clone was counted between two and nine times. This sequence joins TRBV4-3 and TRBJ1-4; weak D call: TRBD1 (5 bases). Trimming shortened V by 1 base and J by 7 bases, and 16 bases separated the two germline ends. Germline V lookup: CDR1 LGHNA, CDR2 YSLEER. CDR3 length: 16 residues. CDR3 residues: CASSQASFGGSEKLFF. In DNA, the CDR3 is TGCGCCAGCAGCCAAGCATCGTTCGGGGGGAGTGAAAAACTGTTTTTT.

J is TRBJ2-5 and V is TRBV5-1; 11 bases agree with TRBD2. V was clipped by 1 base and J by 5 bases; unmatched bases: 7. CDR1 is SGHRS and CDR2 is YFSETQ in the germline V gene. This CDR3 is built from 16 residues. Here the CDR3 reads CASSLNSGGASETQYF. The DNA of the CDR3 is TGCGCCAGCAGCTTGAATAGCGGGGGGGCGTCGGAGACCCAGTACTTC.

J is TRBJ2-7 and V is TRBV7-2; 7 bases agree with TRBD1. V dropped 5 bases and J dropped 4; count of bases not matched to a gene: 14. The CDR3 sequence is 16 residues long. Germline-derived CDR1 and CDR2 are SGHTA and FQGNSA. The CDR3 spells CASSPRGVGQLYEQYF. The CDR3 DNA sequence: TGTGCCAGCAGCCCCCGAGGGGTGGGACAGCTATACGAGCAGTACTTC.

The chain's CDR3 is CASNPTSGVDTGELFF. CDR3 bases: TGTGCCAGTAATCCCACTAGCGGGGTAGACACCGGGGAGCTGTTTTTT. This chain joins TRBV19 and TRBJ2-2; 10 bases match TRBD2. Germline V gene sequence: CDR1 LNHDA, CDR2 SQIVND (reference sequence). The CDR3 length is 16 residues. V lost 7 bases, J lost 3 bases, and 8 bases stayed unmatched.

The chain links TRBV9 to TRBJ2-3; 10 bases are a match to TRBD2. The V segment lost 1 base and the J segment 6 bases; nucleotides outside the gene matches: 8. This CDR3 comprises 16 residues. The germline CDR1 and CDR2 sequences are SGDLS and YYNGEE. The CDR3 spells CASSVLASGGGDTQYF. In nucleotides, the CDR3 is TGTGCCAGCAGCGTATTAGCTAGCGGGGGAGGCGATACGCAGTATTTT.

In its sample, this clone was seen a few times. The CDR3 loop is CASSRRGEAKNIQYF. As DNA, the CDR3 is TGTGCCAGCAGCCGGAGGGGAGAGGCCAAAAACATTCAGTACTTC. The chain employs TRBV7-8 and TRBJ2-4, with D perhaps matching TRBD2 (6 bases). CDR3 length: 15 residues. Looked up from germline, CDR1 is SGHVS and CDR2 is FQNEAQ. V was trimmed by 5 bases and J by 1 base, leaving 12 bases between them.

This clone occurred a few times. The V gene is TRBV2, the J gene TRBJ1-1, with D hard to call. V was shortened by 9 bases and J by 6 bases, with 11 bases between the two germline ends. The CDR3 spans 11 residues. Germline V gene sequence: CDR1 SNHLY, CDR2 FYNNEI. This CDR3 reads CASGGVAEAFF. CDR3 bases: TGTGCCAGTGGCGGAGTCGCTGAAGCTTTCTTT.

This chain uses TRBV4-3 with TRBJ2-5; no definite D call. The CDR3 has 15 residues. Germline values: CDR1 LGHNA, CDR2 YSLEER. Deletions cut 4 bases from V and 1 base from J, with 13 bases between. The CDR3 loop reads CASSPLWQAQETQYF. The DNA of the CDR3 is TGCGCCAGCAGCCCCCTGTGGCAGGCCCAAGAGACCCAGTACTTC.

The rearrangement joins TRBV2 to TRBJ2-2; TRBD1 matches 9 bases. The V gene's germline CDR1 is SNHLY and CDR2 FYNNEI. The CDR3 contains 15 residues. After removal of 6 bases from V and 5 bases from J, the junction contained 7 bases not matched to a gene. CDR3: CASSKDRGSTGELFF. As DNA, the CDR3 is TGTGCCAGCAGCAAGGACAGGGGATCGACCGGGGAGCTGTTTTTT.

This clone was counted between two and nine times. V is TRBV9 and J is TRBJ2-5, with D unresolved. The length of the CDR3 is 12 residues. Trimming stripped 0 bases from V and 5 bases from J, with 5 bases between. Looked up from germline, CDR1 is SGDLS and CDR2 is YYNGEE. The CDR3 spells CASSVDPETQYF. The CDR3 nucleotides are TGTGCCAGCAGCGTAGATCCGGAGACCCAGTACTTC.

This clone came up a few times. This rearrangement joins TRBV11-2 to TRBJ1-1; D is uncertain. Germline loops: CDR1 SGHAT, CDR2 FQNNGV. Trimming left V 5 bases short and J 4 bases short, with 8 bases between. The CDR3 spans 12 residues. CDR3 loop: CASSLSPTEAFF. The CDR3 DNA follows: TGTGCCAGCAGCCTTAGTCCCACTGAAGCTTTCTTT. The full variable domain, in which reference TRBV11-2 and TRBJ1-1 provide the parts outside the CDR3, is EAGVAQSPRYKIIEKRQSVAFWCNPISGHATLYWYQQILGQGPKLLIQFQNNGVVDDSQLPKDRFSAERLKGVDSTLKIQPAKLEDSAVYLCASSLSPTEAFFGQGTRLTVV.

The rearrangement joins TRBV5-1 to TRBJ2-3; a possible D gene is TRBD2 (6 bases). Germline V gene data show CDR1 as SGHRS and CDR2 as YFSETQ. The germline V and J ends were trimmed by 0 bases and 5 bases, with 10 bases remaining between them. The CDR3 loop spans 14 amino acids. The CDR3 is CASSLGQGGDTQYF. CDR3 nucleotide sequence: TGCGCCAGCAGCTTGGGTCAGGGAGGAGATACGCAGTATTTT.

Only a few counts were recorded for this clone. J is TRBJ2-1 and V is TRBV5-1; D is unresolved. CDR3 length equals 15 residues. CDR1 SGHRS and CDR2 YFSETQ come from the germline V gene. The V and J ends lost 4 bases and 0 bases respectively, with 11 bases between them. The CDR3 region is CASSIPPSSYNEQFF. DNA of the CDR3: TGCGCCAGCAGCATACCGCCTAGCTCCTACAATGAGCAGTTCTTC.

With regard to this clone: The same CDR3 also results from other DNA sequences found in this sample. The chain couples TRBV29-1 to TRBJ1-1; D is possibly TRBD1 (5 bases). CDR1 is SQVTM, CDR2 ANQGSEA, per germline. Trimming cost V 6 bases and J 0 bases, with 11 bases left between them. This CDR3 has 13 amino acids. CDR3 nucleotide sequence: TGCAGCGTGGCGACAGTTATGAACACTGAAGCTTTCTTT. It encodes CSVATVMNTEAFF.

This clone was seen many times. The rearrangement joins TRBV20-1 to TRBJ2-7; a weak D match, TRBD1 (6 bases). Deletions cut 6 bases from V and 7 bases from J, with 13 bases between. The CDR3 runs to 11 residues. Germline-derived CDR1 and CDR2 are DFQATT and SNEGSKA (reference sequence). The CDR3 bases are TGCAGTGCAAAACAGGGACGGGAGCAGTACTTC. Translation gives CSAKQGREQYF.

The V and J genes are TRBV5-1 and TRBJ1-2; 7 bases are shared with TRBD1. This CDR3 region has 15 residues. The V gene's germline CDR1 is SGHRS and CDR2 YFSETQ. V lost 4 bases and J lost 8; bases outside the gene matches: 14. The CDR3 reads CASSDPSTGAGGYTF. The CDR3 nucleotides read TGCGCCAGCAGCGACCCAAGTACAGGGGCCGGCGGCTACACCTTC. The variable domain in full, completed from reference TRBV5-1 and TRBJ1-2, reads KAGVTQTPRYLIKTRGQQVTLSCSPISGHRSVSWYQQTPGQGLQFLFEYFSETQRNKGNFPGRFSGRQFSNSRSEMNVSTLELGDSALYLCASSDPSTGAGGYTFGSGTRLTVV.

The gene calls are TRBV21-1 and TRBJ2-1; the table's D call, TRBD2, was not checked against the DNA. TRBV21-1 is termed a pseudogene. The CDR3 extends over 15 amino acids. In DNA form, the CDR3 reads TGTGCCAGCAGCCTCGACGGGAGCTCCTACAATGAGCAGTTCTTC. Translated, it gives CASSLDGSSYNEQFF.

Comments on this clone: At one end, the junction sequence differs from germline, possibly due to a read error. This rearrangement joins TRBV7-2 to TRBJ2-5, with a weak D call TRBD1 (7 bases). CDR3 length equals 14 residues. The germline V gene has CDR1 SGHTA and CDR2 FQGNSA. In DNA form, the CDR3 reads TGTGCCAGCTGCTTTCAGGGGGGTAAAGAGACCCAGTACTTC. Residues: CASCFQGGKETQYF.